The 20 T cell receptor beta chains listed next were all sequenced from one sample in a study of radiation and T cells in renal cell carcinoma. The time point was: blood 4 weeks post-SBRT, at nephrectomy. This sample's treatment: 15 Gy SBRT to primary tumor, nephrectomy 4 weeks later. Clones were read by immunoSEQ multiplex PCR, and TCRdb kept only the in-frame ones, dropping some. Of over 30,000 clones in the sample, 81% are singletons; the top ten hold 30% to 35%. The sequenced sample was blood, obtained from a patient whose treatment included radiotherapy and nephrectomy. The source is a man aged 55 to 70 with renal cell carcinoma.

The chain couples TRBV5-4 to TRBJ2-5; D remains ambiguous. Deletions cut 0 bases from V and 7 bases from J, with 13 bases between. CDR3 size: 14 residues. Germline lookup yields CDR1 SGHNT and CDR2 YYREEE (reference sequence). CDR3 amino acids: CASSLESGLGTQYF. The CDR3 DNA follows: TGTGCCAGCAGCTTGGAGTCAGGTCTGGGGACCCAGTACTTC. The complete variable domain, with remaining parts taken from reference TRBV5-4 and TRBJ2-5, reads ETGVTQSPTHLIKTRGQQVTLRCSSQSGHNTVSWYQQALGQGPQFIFQYYREEENGRGNFPPRFSGLQFPNYSSELNVNALELDDSALYLCASSLESGLGTQYFGPGTRLLVL.

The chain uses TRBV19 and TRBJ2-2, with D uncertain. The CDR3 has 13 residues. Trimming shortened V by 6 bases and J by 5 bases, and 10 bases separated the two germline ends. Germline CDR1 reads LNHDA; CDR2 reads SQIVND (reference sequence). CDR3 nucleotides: TGTGCCAGTAGGCACCTGGGTACCGGGGAGCTGTTTTTT. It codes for CASRHLGTGELFF.

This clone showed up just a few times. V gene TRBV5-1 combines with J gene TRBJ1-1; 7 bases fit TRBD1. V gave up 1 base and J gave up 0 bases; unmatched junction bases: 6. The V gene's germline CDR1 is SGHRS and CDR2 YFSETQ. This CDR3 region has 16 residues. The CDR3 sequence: CASSLFVGGLNTEAFF. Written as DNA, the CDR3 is TGCGCCAGCAGCTTGTTTGTAGGGGGCCTGAACACTGAAGCTTTCTTT.

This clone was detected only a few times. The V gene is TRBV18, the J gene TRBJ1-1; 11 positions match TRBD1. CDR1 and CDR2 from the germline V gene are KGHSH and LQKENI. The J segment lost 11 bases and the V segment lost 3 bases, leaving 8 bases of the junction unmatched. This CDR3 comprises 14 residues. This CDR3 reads CASSPGQGDPGAFF. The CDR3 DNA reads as TGTGCCAGCTCACCGGGACAGGGGGACCCTGGCGCTTTCTTT.

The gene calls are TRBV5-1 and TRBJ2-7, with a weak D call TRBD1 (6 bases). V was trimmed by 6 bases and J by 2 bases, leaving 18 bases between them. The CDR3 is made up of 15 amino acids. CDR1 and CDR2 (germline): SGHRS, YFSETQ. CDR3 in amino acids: CASTLGGVSPYEQYF. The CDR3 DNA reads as TGCGCCAGCACATTAGGGGGAGTTTCGCCCTACGAGCAGTACTTC.

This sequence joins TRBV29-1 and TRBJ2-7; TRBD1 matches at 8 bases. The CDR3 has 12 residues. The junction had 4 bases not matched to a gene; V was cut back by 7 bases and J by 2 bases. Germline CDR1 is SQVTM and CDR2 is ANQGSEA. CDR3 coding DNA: TGCAGCGCGAAGGACAGGGCCTACGAGCAGTACTTC. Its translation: CSAKDRAYEQYF.

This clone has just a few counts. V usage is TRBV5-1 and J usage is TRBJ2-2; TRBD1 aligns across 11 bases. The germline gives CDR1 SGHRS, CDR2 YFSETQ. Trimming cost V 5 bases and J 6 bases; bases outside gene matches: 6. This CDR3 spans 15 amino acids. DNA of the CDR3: TGCGCCAGCAGAGGGGGACAGGGGGATCCCGGGGAGCTGTTTTTT. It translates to CASRGGQGDPGELFF.

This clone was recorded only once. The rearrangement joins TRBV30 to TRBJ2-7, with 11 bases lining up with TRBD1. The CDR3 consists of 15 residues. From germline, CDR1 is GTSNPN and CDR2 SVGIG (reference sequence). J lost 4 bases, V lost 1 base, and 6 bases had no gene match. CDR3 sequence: CAWSDTGTGGYEQYF. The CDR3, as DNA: TGTGCCTGGAGTGACACCGGGACAGGGGGTTACGAGCAGTACTTC.

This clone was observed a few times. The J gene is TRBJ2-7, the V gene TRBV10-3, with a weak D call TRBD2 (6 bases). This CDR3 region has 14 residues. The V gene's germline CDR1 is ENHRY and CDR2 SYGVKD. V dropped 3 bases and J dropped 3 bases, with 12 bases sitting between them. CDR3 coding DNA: TGTGCCATCAGTGACCTGACTAGGCTCTACGAGCAGTACTTC. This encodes CAISDLTRLYEQYF.

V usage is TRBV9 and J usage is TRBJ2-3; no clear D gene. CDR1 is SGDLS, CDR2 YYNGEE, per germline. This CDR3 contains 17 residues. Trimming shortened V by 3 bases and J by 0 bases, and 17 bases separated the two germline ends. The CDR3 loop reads CASSEPLSLSSTDTQYF. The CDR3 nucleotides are TGTGCCAGCAGCGAGCCCCTCTCCCTATCTAGCACAGATACGCAGTATTTT.

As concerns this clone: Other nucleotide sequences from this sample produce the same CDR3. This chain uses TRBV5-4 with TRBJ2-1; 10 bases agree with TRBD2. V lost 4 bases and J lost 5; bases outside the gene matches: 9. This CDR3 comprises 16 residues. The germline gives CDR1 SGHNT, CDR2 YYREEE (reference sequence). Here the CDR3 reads CASSETPGLADNEQFF. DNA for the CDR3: TGTGCCAGCAGCGAAACCCCCGGACTAGCGGACAATGAGCAGTTCTTC.

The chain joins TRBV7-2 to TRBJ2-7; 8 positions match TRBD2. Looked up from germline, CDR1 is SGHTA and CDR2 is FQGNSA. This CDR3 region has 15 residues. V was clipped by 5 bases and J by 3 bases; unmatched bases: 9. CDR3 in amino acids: CASSPRRGGIYEQYF. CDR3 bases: TGTGCCAGCAGCCCGAGGCGCGGGGGGATCTACGAGCAGTACTTC.

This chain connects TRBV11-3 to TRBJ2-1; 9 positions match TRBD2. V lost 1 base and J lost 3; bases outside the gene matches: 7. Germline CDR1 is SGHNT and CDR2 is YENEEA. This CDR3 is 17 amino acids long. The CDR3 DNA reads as TGTGCCAGCAGCTTAGGGCTAGCGGGGACCCGCTACAATGAGCAGTTCTTC. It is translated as CASSLGLAGTRYNEQFF.

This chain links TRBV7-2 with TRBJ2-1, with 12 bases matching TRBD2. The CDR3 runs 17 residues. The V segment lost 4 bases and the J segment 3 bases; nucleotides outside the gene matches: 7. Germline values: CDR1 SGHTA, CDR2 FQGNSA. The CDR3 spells CASSSSSGRGDYNEQFF. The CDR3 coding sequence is TGTGCCAGCAGCTCCTCTAGCGGGAGGGGGGACTACAATGAGCAGTTCTTC.

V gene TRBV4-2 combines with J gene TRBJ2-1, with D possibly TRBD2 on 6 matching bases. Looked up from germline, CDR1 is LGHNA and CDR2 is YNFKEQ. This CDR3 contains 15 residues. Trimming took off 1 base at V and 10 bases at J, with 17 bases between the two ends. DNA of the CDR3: TGTGCCAGCAGCCAAGGCGGCGACTCAGGAGGGGAGCAGTTCTTC. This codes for CASSQGGDSGGEQFF.

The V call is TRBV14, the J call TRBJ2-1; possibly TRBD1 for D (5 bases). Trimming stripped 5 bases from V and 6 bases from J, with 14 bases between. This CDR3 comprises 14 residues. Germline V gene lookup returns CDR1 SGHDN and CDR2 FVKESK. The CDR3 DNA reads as TGTGCCAGCAGCACCCACGTAAGGGGCAATGAGCAGTTCTTC. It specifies CASSTHVRGNEQFF.

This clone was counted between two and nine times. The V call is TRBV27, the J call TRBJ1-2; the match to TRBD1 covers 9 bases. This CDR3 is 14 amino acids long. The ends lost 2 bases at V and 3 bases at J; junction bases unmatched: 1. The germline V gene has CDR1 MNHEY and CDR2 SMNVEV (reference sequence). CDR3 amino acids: CASSLGQGHYGYTF. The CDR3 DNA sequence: TGTGCCAGCAGTTTAGGACAGGGGCACTATGGCTACACCTTC.

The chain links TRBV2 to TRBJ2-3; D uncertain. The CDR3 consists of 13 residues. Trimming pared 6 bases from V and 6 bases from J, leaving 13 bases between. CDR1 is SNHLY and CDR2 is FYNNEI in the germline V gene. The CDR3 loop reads CASRDLSRDTQYF. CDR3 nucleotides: TGTGCCAGCAGGGACCTTAGTCGGGATACGCAGTATTTT.

In DNA form, the CDR3 reads TGTGCCAGTAGTTGGGGAGAGACCCAGTACTTC. Protein: CASSWGETQYF. This chain connects TRBV19 to TRBJ2-5; D not certain. The CDR3 spans 11 residues. Trimming took 5 bases from V and 4 from J, leaving 5 bases between them. Per the germline V gene, CDR1 is LNHDA and CDR2 is SQIVND (reference sequence). Drawing the rest from reference TRBV19 and TRBJ2-5, the complete variable domain is DGGITQSPKYLFRKEGQNVTLSCEQNLNHDAMYWYRQDPGQGLRLIYYSQIVNDFQKGDIAEGYSVSREKKESFPLTVTSAQKNPTAFYLCASSWGETQYFGPGTRLLVL.

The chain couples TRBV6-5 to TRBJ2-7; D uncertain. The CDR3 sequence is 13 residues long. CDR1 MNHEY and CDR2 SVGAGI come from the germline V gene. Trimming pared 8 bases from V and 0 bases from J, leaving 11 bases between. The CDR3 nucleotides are TGTGCCAGCGGAGCCCCGAGCTCCTACGAGCAGTACTTC. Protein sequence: CASGAPSSYEQYF.